This TCR beta chain was sequenced in a study of radiation and T cells in renal cell carcinoma. Notes on the study in general: From baseline, blood top tumor clonotypes peaked at 2 weeks post-radiation.

A word on this clone: Its target is unknown.

The time point: baseline pretreatment blood. Described treatment: 15 Gy SBRT to primary tumor, nephrectomy 4 weeks later. The V and J ends lost 5 bases and 9 bases respectively, with 11 bases between them. From germline, CDR1 is LNHDA and CDR2 SQIVND (reference sequence). This CDR3 spans 13 amino acids. The protocol was immunoSEQ multiplex PCR, while the TCRdb copy is restricted to in-frame clones and leaves out a portion. The sample shows 100,000 to 150,000 clones, approximately 78% of them seen only once. V is TRBV19 and J is TRBJ1-6, with D tentatively TRBD1 (5 bases). This clonotype was obtained from an older woman with renal cell carcinoma. The starting material was blood, obtained from a patient whose treatment included radiotherapy and nephrectomy. CDR3 sequence (DNA): TGTGCCAGTAGTCCAAGACAGCGTTCACCCCTCCACTTT. This sequence encodes CASSPRQRSPLHF. The full variable domain, rest sourced from reference TRBV19 and TRBJ1-6, is DGGITQSPKYLFRKEGQNVTLSCEQNLNHDAMYWYRQDPGQGLRLIYYSQIVNDFQKGDIAEGYSVSREKKESFPLTVTSAQKNPTAFYLCASSPRQRSPLHFGNGTRLTVT.